Following are 7 T cell receptor beta chains from one sample sequenced in a study of CD8+ T cells in alopecia areata. Once RNA had been extracted, it was reverse transcribed into cDNA to act as the sequencing template. Some clones are missing from TCRdb's copy, which holds only in-frame ones; the method was immunoSEQ multiplex PCR. The profile shows 65,000 to 90,000 clones, roughly 51% of them singletons. Sequencing was performed on NKG2D-high CD8+ T cells sorted from blood. The receptors stem from a human donor with alopecia areata.

Only a few counts were recorded for this clone. The V gene is TRBV6-6, the J gene TRBJ2-7, with D uncertain. CDR3 size: 11 residues. The ends were cut back, 8 bases at V and 4 bases at J, with 9 bases in the middle. Per the germline V gene, CDR1 is MNHNY and CDR2 is SVGAGI (reference sequence). The DNA of the CDR3 is TGTGCCAGCGAACGCGATTACGAGCAGTACTTC. Its translation: CASERDYEQYF.

This rearrangement joins TRBV28 to TRBJ2-7, with D maybe TRBD1 (6 bases). V was trimmed by 1 base and J by 0 bases, leaving 10 bases between them. Germline V lookup: CDR1 MDHEN, CDR2 SYDVKM. CDR3 size: 15 residues. This CDR3 reads CASSLLQGSSYEQYF. In nucleotides, the CDR3 is TGTGCCAGCAGTTTATTACAGGGAAGCTCCTACGAGCAGTACTTC. Supplemented by reference TRBV28 and TRBJ2-7, the full variable domain reads DVKVTQSSRYLVKRTGEKVFLECVQDMDHENMFWYRQDPGLGLRLIYFSYDVKMKEKGDIPEGYSVSREKKERFSLILESASTNQTSMYLCASSLLQGSSYEQYFGPGTRLTVT.

V and J are TRBV7-9 and TRBJ2-7; D is possibly TRBD2 (5 bases). The CDR3 sequence is 13 residues long. With 7 bases removed from V and 5 bases from J, the gap between germline ends came to 15 bases. Germline assignment: CDR1 SEHNR and CDR2 FQNEAQ (reference sequence). The CDR3 DNA reads as TGTGCCAGCACAGGAGGAAACTTCCACGAGCAGTACTTC. Its translation: CASTGGNFHEQYF.

V and J are TRBV10-2 and TRBJ2-7; D is possibly TRBD1 (5 bases). Germline V gene data show CDR1 as WSHSY and CDR2 as SAAADI. The CDR3 sequence is 13 residues long. Trimming cost V 11 bases and J 7 bases, with 21 bases left between them. Here the CDR3 reads CAGRLAGSGEQYF. Written as DNA, the CDR3 is TGCGCCGGTCGGTTGGCAGGGTCGGGTGAGCAGTACTTC.

This sequence joins TRBV27 and TRBJ2-1; 12 bases align to TRBD2. The V gene's germline CDR1 is MNHEY and CDR2 SMNVEV (reference sequence). This CDR3 contains 15 residues. V lost 9 bases, J lost 4 bases, and 7 bases stayed unmatched. The CDR3 spells CASITGTSGYNEQFF. Written as DNA, the CDR3 is TGTGCCAGTATCACAGGGACTAGCGGGTACAATGAGCAGTTCTTC.

The sample holds one count of this clone. J is TRBJ1-2 and V is TRBV30, with D perhaps matching TRBD1 (5 bases). Germline values: CDR1 GTSNPN, CDR2 SVGIG (reference sequence). There are 13 residues in the CDR3. V was pared by 3 bases and J by 6 bases, with 14 bases between. The CDR3 spells CAWRGREIDGYTF. CDR3 DNA: TGTGCCTGGAGGGGCAGGGAGATCGATGGCTACACCTTC. Together with reference TRBV30 and TRBJ1-2, the CDR3 gives the full variable domain: SQTIHQWPATLVQPVGSPLSLECTVEGTSNPNLYWYRQAAGRGLQLLFYSVGIGQISSEVPQNLSASRPQDRQFILSSKKLLLSDSGFYLCAWRGREIDGYTFGSGTRLTVV.

V and J are TRBV27 and TRBJ2-1, with D perhaps TRBD2 (6 bases). The germline V gene encodes CDR1 MNHEY and CDR2 SMNVEV (reference sequence). Trimming left V 7 bases short and J 0 bases short, with 19 bases between. CDR3 length: 17 residues. The CDR3 DNA reads TGTGCCAGCACCCCCGGGACGGGGGATTTCTCCTACAATGAGCAGTTCTTC. It specifies CASTPGTGDFSYNEQFF.